The clone carrying this T cell receptor (beta chain) appeared a single time. Its antigen is as yet unknown. The germline gives CDR1 MGHRA, CDR2 YSYEKL. The CDR3 runs to 18 residues. V dropped 0 bases and J dropped 3; count of bases not matched to a gene: 11. Profiling relied on immunoSEQ multiplex PCR, and the TCRdb table lists in-frame clones only, not all of them. The table lists 500,000 or so clones, roughly 85% of them singletons, with roughly 13% in the top ten. Described treatment: roughly 20 received Ad26.COV2.S at low or high dose, single or two shots; several received placebo; per-sample allocation not given. Day 63 after the first injection of vaccine or placebo was the sampling time. This sample is part of a study of Ad26.COV2.S vaccination and SARS-CoV-2 variants. Study-wide findings and caveats: Responses of T cells in total may have been underestimated by the TCR breadth and depth analyses.

Material: peripheral blood, obtained in a trial of Ad26.COV2.S vaccine versus placebo. This sequence was found in a person aged 18-65 years who received the Ad26.COV2.S COVID-19 vaccine or a placebo. The chain has TRBV4-1 and TRBJ1-3; 7 nucleotides match TRBD1. The CDR3 DNA follows: TGCGCCAGCAGCCAAGAACTACAGGGGACTGTTGATGGAAACACCATATATTTT. Translating gives CASSQELQGTVDGNTIYF.